Listed below are T cell receptor beta chains from one sample, sequenced in a study of OX40 agonist ivuxolimab in advanced cancers. Repertoires were generated with immunoSEQ multiplex PCR, while TCRdb's copy carries only in-frame clones and drops some. Of about 94,000 clones listed, around 90% are singletons. Material: CD4+ or CD8+ T cells sorted from blood, obtained in a trial of the OX40 agonist ivuxolimab. All receptors derive from an adult with an advanced solid tumor such as melanoma, head and neck, liver or kidney cancer. The CDR3 runs from the conserved cysteine through the conserved F or W. The D gene is left open where the match is weak. Clone sizes are given selectively: once, few, many, or a class where the clone is expanded.

TRBV29-1	NA	13	NA	TRBJ2-5	CSVEYGWRETQYF
TRBV29-1	NA	14	NA	TRBJ2-7	CSVENRNLSYEQYF
TRBV12-5	NA	12	NA	TRBJ1-1	CASGPTNTEAFF
TRBV25-1	NA	14	few	TRBJ2-1	CASSWPDRGNEQFF
TRBV7-8	NA	19	NA	TRBJ1-4	CASSLRGGAADHFNEKLFF
TRBV19	NA	15	few	TRBJ1-5	CASRLDMLGNQPQHF
TRBV11-2	NA	16	NA	TRBJ2-4	CASSTRQVRAKNIQYF
TRBV19	NA	13	NA	TRBJ1-1	CASSKGYGTEAFF
TRBV6-5	NA	13	NA	TRBJ2-5	CASSPTGPGTQYF
TRBV14	TRBD1	17	NA	TRBJ1-1	CASSQEGGGPMNTEAFF
TRBV2	NA	14	NA	TRBJ1-4	CASSDVGPQEKLFF
TRBV19	NA	15	NA	TRBJ2-1	CASSMTGQPYNEQFF
TRBV11-2	NA	19	NA	TRBJ2-3	CASSSEYTTGGGSTDTQYF
TRBV28	NA	16	NA	TRBJ2-7	CASSLGGGGGSYEQYF
TRBV27	NA	14	NA	TRBJ1-2	CASSFAGANYGYTF
TRBV27	TRBD2	14	NA	TRBJ2-1	CASSLGLAVYEQFF
TRBV10-1	NA	13	NA	TRBJ1-1	CASRQVMNTEAFF
TRBV6-1	TRBD1	12	NA	TRBJ2-7	CASSATGEEQYF
TRBV7-9	NA	15	NA	TRBJ2-1	CASSLESPGVGEQFF
TRBV6-5	NA	14	NA	TRBJ2-3	CASSYSGDADTQYF
TRBV11-2	TRBD2	17	NA	TRBJ2-3	CASSLGYGGEDTDTQYF
TRBV6-1	NA	13	NA	TRBJ2-7	CASSEGHLYEQYF
TRBV27	NA	14	NA	TRBJ1-1	CASSLSQGWTEAFF
TRBV5-4	NA	11	NA	TRBJ1-2	CASSLGGGYTF
TRBV27	NA	14	NA	TRBJ2-1	CASSLSRTYNEQFF
TRBV5-4	NA	19	NA	TRBJ2-5	CASSPTPSGVRNTRETQYF
TRBV27	TRBD2	17	NA	TRBJ2-4	CASSSGRADLAKNIQYF
TRBV4-3	NA	16	NA	TRBJ2-3	CASSQDPWTTSDTQYF